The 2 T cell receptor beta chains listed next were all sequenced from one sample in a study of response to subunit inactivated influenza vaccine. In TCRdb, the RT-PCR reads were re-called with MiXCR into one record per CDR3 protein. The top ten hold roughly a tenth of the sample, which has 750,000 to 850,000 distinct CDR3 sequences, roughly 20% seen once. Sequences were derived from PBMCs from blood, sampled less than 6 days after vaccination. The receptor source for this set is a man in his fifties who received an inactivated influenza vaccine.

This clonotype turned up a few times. The CDR3 DNA sequence: TGCGCCAGCAGCTATTTGATCGGGGGGGTAGATCGGAATGAGCAGTTCTTC. Translated: CASSYLIGGVDRNEQFF. The chain is built from TRBV4-1 and TRBJ2-1; TRBD2 aligns across 8 bases. J lost 7 bases, V lost 5 bases, and 16 bases had no gene match. Germline lookup yields CDR1 MGHRA and CDR2 YSYEKL. This CDR3 contains 17 residues.

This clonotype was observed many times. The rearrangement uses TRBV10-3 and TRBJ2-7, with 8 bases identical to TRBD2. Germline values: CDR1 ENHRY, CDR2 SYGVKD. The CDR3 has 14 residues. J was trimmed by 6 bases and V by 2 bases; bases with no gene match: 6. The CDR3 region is CAISEGGLATEQYF. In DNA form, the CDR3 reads TGTGCCATCAGTGAGGGCGGACTAGCAACCGAGCAGTACTTC.